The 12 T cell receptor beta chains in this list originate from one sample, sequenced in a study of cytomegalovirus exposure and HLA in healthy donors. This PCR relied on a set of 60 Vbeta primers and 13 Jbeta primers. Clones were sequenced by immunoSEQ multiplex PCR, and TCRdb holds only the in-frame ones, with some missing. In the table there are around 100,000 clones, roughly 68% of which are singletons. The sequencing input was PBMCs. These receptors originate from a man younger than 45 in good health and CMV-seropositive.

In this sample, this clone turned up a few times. CDR3 in amino acids: CASSLWGRIQNTEAFF. The CDR3, as DNA: TGTGCCAGCAGTTTATGGGGGAGAATCCAGAACACTGAAGCTTTCTTT. The chain has TRBV28 and TRBJ1-1; D is unclear. The CDR3 extends over 16 amino acids. Germline V gives CDR1 MDHEN, CDR2 SYDVKM. V dropped 0 bases and J dropped 1 base, with 12 bases sitting between them. The entire variable domain, with the rest obtained from reference TRBV28 and TRBJ1-1, is as follows: DVKVTQSSRYLVKRTGEKVFLECVQDMDHENMFWYRQDPGLGLRLIYFSYDVKMKEKGDIPEGYSVSREKKERFSLILESASTNQTSMYLCASSLWGRIQNTEAFFGQGTRLTVV.

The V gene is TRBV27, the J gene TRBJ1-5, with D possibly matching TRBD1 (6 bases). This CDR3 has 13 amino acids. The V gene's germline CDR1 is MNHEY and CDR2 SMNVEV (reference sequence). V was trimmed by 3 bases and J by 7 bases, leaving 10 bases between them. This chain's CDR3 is CASSLLQGQPQHF. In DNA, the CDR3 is TGTGCCAGCAGTTTGCTACAGGGCCAGCCCCAGCATTTT.

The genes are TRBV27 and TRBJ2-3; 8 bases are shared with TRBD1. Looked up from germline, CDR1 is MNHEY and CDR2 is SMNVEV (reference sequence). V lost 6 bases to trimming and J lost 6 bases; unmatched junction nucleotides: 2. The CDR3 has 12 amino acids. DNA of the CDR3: TGTGCCAGCAGAAGGACAGGGGATACGCAGTATTTT. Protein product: CASRRTGDTQYF.

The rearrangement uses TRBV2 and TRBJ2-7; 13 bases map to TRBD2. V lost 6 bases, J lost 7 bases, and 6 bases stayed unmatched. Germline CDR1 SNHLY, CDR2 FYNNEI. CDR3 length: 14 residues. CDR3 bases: TGTGCCAGCAGCTGGACTAGCGGGGGAGGGGAGCAGTACTTC. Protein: CASSWTSGGGEQYF.

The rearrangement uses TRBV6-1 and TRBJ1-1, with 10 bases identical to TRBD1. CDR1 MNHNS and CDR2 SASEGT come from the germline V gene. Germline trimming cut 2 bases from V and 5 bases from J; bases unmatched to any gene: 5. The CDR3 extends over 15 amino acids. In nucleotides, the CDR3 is TGTGCCAGCAGTGAATGGGACAGGGGTCGGACTGAAGCTTTCTTT. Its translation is CASSEWDRGRTEAFF.

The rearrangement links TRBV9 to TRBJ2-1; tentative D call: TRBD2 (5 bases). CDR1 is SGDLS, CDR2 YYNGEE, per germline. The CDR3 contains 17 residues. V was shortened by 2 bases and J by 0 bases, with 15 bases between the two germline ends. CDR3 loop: CASSVRGRPGSYNEQFF. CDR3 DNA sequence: TGTGCCAGCAGCGTCCGGGGTCGACCTGGCTCCTACAATGAGCAGTTCTTC.

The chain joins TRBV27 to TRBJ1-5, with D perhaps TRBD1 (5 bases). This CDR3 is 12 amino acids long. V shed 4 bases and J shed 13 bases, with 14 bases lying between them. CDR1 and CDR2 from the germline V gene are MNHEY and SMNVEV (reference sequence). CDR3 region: CASSSSGWVQHF. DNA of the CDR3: TGTGCCAGCAGTTCCTCAGGGTGGGTTCAGCATTTT.

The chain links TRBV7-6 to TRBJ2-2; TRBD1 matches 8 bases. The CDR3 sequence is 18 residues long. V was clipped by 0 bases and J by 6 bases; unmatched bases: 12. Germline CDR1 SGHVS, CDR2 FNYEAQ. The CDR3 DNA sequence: TGTGCCAGCAGCTTAGCCGGTGTCGCCGGACAGGGCGCCGGGGAGCTGTTTTTT. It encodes CASSLAGVAGQGAGELFF.

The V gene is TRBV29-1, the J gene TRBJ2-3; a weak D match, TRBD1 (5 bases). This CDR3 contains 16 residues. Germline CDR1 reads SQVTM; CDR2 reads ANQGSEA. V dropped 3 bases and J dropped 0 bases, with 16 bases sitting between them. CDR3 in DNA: TGCAGCGTTGATAGTGGCAGGACATCTAGCACAGATACGCAGTATTTT. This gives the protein CSVDSGRTSSTDTQYF.

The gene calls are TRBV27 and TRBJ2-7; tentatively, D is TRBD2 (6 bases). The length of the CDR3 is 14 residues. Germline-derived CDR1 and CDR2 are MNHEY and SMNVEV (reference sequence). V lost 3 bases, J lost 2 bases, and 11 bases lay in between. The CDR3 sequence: CASSFGTSPYEQYF. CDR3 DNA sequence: TGTGCCAGCAGTTTTGGGACTTCACCCTACGAGCAGTACTTC.

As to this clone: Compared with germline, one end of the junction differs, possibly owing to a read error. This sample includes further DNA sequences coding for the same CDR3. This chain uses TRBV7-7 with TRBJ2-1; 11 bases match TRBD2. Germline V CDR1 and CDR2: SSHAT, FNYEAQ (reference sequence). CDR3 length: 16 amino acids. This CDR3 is CASSLDPSGGHNEQFF. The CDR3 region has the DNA TGTGCTAGCAGCTTAGACCCTAGCGGGGGGCACAATGAGCAGTTCTTC.

In nucleotides, the CDR3 is TGTGCCAGGATTAGGGGGGGCCGGAACATTCAGTACTTC. This sequence encodes CARIRGGRNIQYF. V is TRBV2 and J is TRBJ2-4; TRBD2 is a possible D gene (7 bases). In germline, CDR1 is SNHLY, CDR2 FYNNEI. Trimming pared 9 bases from V and 7 bases from J, leaving 16 bases between. This CDR3 comprises 13 residues.